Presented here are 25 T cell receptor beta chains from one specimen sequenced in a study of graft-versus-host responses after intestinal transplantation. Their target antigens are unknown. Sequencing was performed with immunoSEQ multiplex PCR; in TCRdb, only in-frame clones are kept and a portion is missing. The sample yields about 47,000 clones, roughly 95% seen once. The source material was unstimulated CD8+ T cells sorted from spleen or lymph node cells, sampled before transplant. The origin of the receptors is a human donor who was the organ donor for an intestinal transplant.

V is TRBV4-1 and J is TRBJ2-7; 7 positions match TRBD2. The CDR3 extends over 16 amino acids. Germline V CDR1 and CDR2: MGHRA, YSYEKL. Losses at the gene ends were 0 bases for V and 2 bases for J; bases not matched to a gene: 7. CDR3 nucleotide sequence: TGCGCCAGCAGCCAAGAGAGGCTAGCGGCAACCTACGAGCAGTACTTC. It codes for CASSQERLAATYEQYF.

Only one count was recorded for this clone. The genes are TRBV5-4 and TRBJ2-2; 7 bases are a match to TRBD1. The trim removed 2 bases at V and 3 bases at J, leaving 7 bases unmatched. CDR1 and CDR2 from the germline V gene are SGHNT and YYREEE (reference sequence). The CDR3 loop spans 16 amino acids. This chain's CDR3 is CASSLDGQEHTGELFF. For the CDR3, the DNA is TGTGCCAGCAGCTTAGATGGACAGGAACACACCGGGGAGCTGTTTTTT.

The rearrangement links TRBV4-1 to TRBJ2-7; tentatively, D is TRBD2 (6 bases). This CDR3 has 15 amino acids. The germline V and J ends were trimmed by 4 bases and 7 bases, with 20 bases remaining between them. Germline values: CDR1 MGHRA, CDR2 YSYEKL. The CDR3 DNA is TGCGCCAGCAGCCCGGGGGACTTGGGGCCTGGGGAGCAGTACTTC. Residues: CASSPGDLGPGEQYF.

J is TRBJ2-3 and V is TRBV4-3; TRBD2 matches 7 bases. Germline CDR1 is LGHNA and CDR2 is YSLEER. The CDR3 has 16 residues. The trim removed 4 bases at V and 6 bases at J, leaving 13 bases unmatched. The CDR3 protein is CASSPRDGGSLDTQYF. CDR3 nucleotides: TGCGCCAGCAGCCCCCGGGACGGGGGGTCTTTGGATACGCAGTATTTT.

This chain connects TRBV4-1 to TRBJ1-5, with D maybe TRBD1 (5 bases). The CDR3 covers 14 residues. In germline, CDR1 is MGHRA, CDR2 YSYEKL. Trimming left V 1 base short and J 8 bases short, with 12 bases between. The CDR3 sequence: CASSQVTGGEPQHF. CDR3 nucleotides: TGCGCCAGCAGCCAAGTAACGGGGGGGGAGCCCCAGCATTTT.

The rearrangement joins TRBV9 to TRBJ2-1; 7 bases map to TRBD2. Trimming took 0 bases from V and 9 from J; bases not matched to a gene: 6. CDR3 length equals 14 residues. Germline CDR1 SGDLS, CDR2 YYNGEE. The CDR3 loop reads CASSVDGGYGEQFF. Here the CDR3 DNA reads TGTGCCAGCAGCGTAGACGGGGGGTATGGTGAGCAGTTCTTC.

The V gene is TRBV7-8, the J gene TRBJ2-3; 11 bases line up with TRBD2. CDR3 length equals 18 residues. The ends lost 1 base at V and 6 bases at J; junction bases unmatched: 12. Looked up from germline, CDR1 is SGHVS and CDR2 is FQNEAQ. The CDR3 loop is CASSLVYSASGGRDTQYF. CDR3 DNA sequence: TGTGCCAGCAGCTTAGTTTATTCGGCTAGCGGGGGGAGGGATACGCAGTATTTT.

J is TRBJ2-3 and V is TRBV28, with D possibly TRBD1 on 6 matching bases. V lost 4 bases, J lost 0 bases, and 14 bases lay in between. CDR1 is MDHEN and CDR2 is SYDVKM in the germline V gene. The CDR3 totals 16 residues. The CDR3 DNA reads TGTGCCAGCAGTTCCCCGACAGGCGGGAGCACAGATACGCAGTATTTT. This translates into CASSSPTGGSTDTQYF. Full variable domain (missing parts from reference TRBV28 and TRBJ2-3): DVKVTQSSRYLVKRTGEKVFLECVQDMDHENMFWYRQDPGLGLRLIYFSYDVKMKEKGDIPEGYSVSREKKERFSLILESASTNQTSMYLCASSSPTGGSTDTQYFGPGTRLTVL.

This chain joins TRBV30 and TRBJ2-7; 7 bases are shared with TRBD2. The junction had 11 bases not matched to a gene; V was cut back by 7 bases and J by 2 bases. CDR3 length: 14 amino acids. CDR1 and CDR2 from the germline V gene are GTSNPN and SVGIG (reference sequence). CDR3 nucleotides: TGTGCCTTAGAAGTGGCGGGGGAGACCTACGAGCAGTACTTC. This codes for CALEVAGETYEQYF.

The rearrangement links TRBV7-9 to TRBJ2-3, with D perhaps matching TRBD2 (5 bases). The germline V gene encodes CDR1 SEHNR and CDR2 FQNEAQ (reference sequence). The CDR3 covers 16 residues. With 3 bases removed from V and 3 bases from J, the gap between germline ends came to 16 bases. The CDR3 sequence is CASSFFVLSGTDTQYF. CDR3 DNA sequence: TGTGCCAGCAGCTTCTTCGTTTTGTCGGGAACAGATACGCAGTATTTT.

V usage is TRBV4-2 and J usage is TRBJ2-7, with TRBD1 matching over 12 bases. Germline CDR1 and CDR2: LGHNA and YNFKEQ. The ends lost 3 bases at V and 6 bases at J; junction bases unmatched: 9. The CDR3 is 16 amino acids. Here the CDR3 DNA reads TGTGCCAGCAGCCACGCCGCGGGACAGGGGGCTCCCGAGCAGTACTTC. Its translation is CASSHAAGQGAPEQYF.

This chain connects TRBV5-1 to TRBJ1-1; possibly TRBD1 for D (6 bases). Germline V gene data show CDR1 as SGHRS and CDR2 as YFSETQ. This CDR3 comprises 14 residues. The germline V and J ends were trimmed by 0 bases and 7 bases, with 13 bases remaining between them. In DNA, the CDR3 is TGCGCCAGCAGCTTGGCGGGGGGGCAGGATGAAGCTTTCTTT. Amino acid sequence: CASSLAGGQDEAFF.

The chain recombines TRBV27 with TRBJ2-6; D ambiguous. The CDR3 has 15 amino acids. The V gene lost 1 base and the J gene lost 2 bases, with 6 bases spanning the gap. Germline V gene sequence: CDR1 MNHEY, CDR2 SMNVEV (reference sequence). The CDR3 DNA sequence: TGTGCCAGCAGTTTATTCCGCGCTGGGGCCAACGTCCTGACTTTC. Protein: CASSLFRAGANVLTF.

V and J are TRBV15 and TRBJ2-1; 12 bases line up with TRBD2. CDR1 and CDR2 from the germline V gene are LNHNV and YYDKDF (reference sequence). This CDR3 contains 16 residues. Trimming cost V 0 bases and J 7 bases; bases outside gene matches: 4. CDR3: CATSRDRTSGKNEQFF. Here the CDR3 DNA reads TGTGCCACCAGCAGAGATAGGACTAGCGGGAAGAATGAGCAGTTCTTC.

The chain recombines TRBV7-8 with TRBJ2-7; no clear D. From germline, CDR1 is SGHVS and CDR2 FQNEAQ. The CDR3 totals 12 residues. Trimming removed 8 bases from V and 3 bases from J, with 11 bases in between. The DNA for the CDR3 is TGTGCCAGCGAAGGCAGCAGCTACGAGCAGTACTTC. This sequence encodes CASEGSSYEQYF. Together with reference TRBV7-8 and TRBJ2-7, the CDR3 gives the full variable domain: GAGVSQSPRYKVAKRGQDVALRCDPISGHVSLFWYQQALGQGPEFLTYFQNEAQLDKSGLPSDRFFAERPEGSVSTLKIQRTQQEDSAVYLCASEGSSYEQYFGPGTRLTVT.

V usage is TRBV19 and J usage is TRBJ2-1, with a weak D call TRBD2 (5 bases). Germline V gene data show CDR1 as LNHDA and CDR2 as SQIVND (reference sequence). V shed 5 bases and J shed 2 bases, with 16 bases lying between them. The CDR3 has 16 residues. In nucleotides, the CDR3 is TGTGCCAGTAGTCCAAGCGGATTCCCGCCCTACAATGAGCAGTTCTTC. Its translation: CASSPSGFPPYNEQFF.

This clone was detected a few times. CDR3 amino acids: CASSYSASGYQETQYF. CDR3 DNA sequence: TGTGCCAGCAGTTACTCTGCTAGCGGGTACCAAGAGACCCAGTACTTC. The rearrangement uses TRBV6-5 and TRBJ2-5; 8 bases fit TRBD2. The J segment lost 0 bases and the V segment lost 0 bases, leaving 3 bases of the junction unmatched. Germline V gene sequence: CDR1 MNHEY, CDR2 SVGAGI. The CDR3 length is 16 residues.

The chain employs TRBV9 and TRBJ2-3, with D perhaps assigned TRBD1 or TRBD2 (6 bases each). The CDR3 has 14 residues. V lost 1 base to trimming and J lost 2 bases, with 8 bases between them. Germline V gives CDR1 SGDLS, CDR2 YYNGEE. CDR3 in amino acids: CASSVPGATDTQYF. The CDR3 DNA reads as TGTGCCAGCAGCGTACCGGGGGCCACAGATACGCAGTATTTT.

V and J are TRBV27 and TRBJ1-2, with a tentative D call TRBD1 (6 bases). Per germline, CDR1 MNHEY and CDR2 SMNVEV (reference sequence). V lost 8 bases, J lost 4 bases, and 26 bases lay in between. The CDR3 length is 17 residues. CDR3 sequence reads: CASQGAQGTGSSYGYTF. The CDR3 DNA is TGTGCCAGCCAGGGAGCGCAGGGGACTGGCTCGAGCTATGGCTACACCTTC.

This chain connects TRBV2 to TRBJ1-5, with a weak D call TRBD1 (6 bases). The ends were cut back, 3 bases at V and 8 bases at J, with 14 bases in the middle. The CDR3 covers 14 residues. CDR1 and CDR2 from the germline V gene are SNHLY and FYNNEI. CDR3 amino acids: CASSDLGGAEPQHF. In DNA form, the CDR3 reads TGTGCCAGCAGTGACCTGGGGGGCGCGGAGCCCCAGCATTTT. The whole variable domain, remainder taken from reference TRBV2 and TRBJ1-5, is EPEVTQTPSHQVTQMGQEVILRCVPISNHLYFYWYRQILGQKVEFLVSFYNNEISEKSEIFDDQFSVERPDGSNFTLKIRSTKLEDSAMYFCASSDLGGAEPQHFGDGTRLSIL.

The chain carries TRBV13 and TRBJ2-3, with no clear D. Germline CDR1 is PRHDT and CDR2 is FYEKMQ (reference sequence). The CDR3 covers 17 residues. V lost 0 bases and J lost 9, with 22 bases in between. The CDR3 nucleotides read TGTGCCAGCAGCTTAGGTCTGTTGCACGCCCGTCTGATGACGCAGTATTTT. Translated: CASSLGLLHARLMTQYF.

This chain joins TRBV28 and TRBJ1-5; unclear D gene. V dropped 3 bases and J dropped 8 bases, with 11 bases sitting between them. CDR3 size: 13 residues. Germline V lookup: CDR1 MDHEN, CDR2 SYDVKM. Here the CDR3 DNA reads TGTGCCAGCAGTTTCCCCGGTACGAAGCCCCAGCATTTT. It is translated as CASSFPGTKPQHF.

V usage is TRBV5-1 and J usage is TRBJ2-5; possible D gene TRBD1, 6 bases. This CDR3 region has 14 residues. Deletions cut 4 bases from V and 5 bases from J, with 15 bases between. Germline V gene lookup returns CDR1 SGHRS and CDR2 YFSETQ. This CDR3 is CASSPSVGAETQYF. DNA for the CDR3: TGCGCCAGCAGCCCATCTGTGGGGGCTGAGACCCAGTACTTC. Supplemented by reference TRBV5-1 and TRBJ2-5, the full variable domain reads KAGVTQTPRYLIKTRGQQVTLSCSPISGHRSVSWYQQTPGQGLQFLFEYFSETQRNKGNFPGRFSGRQFSNSRSEMNVSTLELGDSALYLCASSPSVGAETQYFGPGTRLLVL.

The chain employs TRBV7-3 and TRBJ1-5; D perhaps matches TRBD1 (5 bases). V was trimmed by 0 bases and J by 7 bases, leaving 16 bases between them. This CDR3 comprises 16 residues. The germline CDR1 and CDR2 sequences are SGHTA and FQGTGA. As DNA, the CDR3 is TGTGCCAGCAGCTTAACCGGTTCCGGGGACGGCCAGCCCCAGCATTTT. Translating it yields CASSLTGSGDGQPQHF.

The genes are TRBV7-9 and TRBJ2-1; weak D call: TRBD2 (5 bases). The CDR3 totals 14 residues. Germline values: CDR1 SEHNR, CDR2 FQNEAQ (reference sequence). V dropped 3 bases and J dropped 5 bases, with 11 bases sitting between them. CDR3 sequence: CASSFGLGDNEQFF. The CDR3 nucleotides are TGTGCCAGCAGCTTCGGGCTCGGGGACAATGAGCAGTTCTTC.